This T cell receptor beta chain was observed in a study of CXCR3-negative and CXCR3-positive naive CD8 T cells. Study results and caveats: Naive CXCR3-positive cells had TRB CDR3s more hydrophobic than those of CXCR3-negative naive cells. The study found that naive CXCR3-negative and CXCR3-positive cells shared TRBV-TRBJ usage, while memory cells differed.

Notes on this clonotype: Its target is unknown.

Carrying UMI labels, the TRB cDNA libraries were prepared through 5' RACE. Reanalyzing the 5' RACE reads, TCRdb keeps one entry per CDR3 protein, without DNA. The sample's table shows around 140,000 distinct CDR3 sequences. From germline, CDR1 is SNHLY and CDR2 FYNNEI. This CDR3 comprises 15 residues. The sequencing input was naive CXCR3+ CD8+ T cells from blood. Subset of the sample: CD45RO-CCR7+CD27+CD95- naive CD8+ T cells expressing CXCR3 (TNR3+). This chain connects TRBV2 to TRBJ2-3; as DNA is missing, the TRBD1 call by TCRdb cannot be tested. The clonotype comes from a human donor in good health. Some clones in this sample may be carry-over from other donors' samples. CDR3 in amino acids: CASRKTGGGMDTQYF.